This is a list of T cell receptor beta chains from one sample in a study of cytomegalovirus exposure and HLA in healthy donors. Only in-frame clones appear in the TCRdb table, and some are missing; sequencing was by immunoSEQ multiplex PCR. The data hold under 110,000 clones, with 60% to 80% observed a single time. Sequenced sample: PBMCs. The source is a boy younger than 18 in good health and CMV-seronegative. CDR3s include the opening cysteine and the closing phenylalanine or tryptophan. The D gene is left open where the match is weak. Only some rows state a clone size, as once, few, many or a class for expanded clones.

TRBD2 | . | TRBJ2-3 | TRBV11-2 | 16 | TGTGCCAGCAGTTCAATCGGGACTAGAGGCACAGATACGCAGTATTTT | CASSSIGTRGTDTQYF
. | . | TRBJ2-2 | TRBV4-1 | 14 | TGCGCCAGCAGAGAATTGGGGGGCACCGGGGAGCTGTTTTTT | CASRELGGTGELFF
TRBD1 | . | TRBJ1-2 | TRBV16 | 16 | TGTGCCAGCAGCGGATCGGACAGGGACCGTATCTATGGCTACACCTTC | CASSGSDRDRIYGYTF
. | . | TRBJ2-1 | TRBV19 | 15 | TGTGCCAGCCTGCCCAGGAGGAGCTCCTACAATGAGCAGTTCTTC | CASLPRRSSYNEQFF
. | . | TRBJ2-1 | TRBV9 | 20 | TGTGCCAGCAGCGTAGCTACGAGAGGTGGGGGGTCAGGGTCAAGCAATGAGCAGTTCTTC | CASSVATRGGGSGSSNEQFF
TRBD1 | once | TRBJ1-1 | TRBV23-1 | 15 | TGCGCCAGCAGTCGTTACGGGACAGCGAACACTGAAGCTTTCTTT | CASSRYGTANTEAFF
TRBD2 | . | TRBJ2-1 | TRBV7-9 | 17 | TGTGCCAGCAGCCTTAGGGACTACCTTGTCTCCTACAATGAGCAGTTCTTC | CASSLRDYLVSYNEQFF
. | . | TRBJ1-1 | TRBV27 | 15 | TGTGCCAGCAGACCCTTGGGCCCCCGGGGGACTGAAGCTTTCTTT | CASRPLGPRGTEAFF
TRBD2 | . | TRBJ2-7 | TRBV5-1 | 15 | TGCGCCAGCAGCCACTTGACGCGGGAGTTCCACGAGCAGTACTTC | CASSHLTREFHEQYF
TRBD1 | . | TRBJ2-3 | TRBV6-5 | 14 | TGTGCCAGCAGTCCCGGGACAGGGTCAGATACGCAGTATTTT | CASSPGTGSDTQYF
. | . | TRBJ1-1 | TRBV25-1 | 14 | TGTGCCAGCAGTCGCGGGATCGGGTACACTGAAGCTTTCTTT | CASSRGIGYTEAFF
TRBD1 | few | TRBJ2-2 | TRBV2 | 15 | TGTGCCAGCAGTGGACAGGGGGGGAACACCGGGGAGCTGTTTTTT | CASSGQGGNTGELFF
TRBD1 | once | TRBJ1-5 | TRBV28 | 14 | TGTGCCAGCAGTTTCGACAGGGGGCATCAGCCCCAGCATTTT | CASSFDRGHQPQHF
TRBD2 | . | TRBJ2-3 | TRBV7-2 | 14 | TGTGCCAGCAACCCCGGGGGGTTCGCAGATACGCAGTATTTT | CASNPGGFADTQYF
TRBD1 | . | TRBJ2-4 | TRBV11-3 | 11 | TGTGCCAGCGGACAGGGTGACATTCAGTACTTC | CASGQGDIQYF
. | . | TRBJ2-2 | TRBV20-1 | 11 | TGCAGTGCGGCGGCGGGCGGGGAGCTGTTTTTT | CSAAAGGELFF
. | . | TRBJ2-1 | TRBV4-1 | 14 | TGCGCCAGCAGCCAAACGACAGTATACAATGAGCAGTTCTTC | CASSQTTVYNEQFF
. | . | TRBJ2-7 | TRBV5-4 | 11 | TGTGCCAGCAGCTTTTTCAATGAGCAGTACTTC | CASSFFNEQYF
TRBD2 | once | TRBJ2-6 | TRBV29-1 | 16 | TGCAGCGCTTCGACGGGGGGGGACTCTGGGGCCAACGTCCTGACTTTC | CSASTGGDSGANVLTF
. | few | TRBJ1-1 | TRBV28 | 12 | TGTGCCAGCAGTTCTATGAACACTGAAGCTTTCTTT | CASSSMNTEAFF
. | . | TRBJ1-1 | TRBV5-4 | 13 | TGTGCCAGCAGGGGGGGGGTGGACACTGAAGCTTTCTTT | CASRGGVDTEAFF
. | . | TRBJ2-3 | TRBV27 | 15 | TGTGCCAGCAGTGGTACTAGGGGGAGCACAGATACGCAGTATTTT | CASSGTRGSTDTQYF
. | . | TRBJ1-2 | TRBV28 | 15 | TGTGCCAGCAGTTTATTGCTTGGTAGGACTGCCGTAGACACCTTC | CASSLLLGRTAVDTF
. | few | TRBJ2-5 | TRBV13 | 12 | TGTGCCAGCAGCTTACGGGGAGAGACCCAGTACTTC | CASSLRGETQYF
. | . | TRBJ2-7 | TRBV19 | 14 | TGTGCCAGTAGTTTACACAACTCGGGCTACGAGCAGTACTTC | CASSLHNSGYEQYF
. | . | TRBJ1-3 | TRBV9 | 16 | TGTGCCAGCAGCGTAGTGGAGAGTTTGGCTGGAAACACCATATATTTT | CASSVVESLAGNTIYF
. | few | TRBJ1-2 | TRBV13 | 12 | TGTGCCAGCAGCCTTGGGGAGGATGGCTACACCTTC | CASSLGEDGYTF
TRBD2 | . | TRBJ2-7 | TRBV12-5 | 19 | TGTGCTAGTGCCCCCCCGGGACTAGCGGGAGGCCAGAGCTCCTACGAGCAGTACTTC | CASAPPGLAGGQSSYEQYF
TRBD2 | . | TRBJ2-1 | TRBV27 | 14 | TGTGCCAGCAGGCTTAGCGGGAGTCGAAATGAGCAGTTCTTC | CASRLSGSRNEQFF
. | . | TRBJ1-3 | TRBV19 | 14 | TGTGCCAGTAGTATATTAGTATCAGGAAACACCATATATTTT | CASSILVSGNTIYF
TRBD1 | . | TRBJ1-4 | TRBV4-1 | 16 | TGCGCCAGCAGCCAAGAGTCGACAGGGGTTGATGAAAAACTGTTTTTT | CASSQESTGVDEKLFF
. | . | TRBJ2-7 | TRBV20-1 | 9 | TGCAGTGCTACAAGGGAGAGGTACTTC | CSATRERYF
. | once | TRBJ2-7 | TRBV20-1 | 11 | TGCAGTGTAAGACTCCTCTCGGTGCAGTACTTC | CSVRLLSVQYF
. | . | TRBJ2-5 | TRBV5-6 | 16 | TGTGCCAGCAGCTGGAGGGGGAGAGGACTAGGAGAGACCCAGTACTTC | CASSWRGRGLGETQYF
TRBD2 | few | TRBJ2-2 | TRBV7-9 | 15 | TGTGCCAGCAGAGGGCTAGCGGGAGAGGTCGGGGAGCTGTTTTTT | CASRGLAGEVGELFF
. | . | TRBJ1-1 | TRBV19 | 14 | TGTGCCAGTAGTATTGACTCGTCTGGCACTGAAGCTTTCTTT | CASSIDSSGTEAFF
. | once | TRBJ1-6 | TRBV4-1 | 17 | TGCGCCAGCAGCCAAGGACCCTCGGGGGGACGGAATTCACCCCTCCACTTT | CASSQGPSGGRNSPLHF
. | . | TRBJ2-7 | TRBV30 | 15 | TGTGCCTGGAGCAACGGGGCAGGGGCCTTGTGGGAGCAGTACTTC | CAWSNGAGALWEQYF
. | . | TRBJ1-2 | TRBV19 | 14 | TGTGCCAGTAGTATACCAGGGCTGGAGTATGGCTACACCTTC | CASSIPGLEYGYTF
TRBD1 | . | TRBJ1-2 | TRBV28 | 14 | TGTGCCAGCAGTTGGGGACAGGGTTGGTATGGCTACACCTTC | CASSWGQGWYGYTF
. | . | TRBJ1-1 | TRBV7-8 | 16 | TGTGCCAGCAGCTTAGCATGGCACAAGTATTTGGTTGAAGCTTTCTTT | CASSLAWHKYLVEAFF
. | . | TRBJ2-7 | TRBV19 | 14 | TGTGCCAGTAGTATAGCGGGGATCTCCTACGAGCAGTACTTC | CASSIAGISYEQYF
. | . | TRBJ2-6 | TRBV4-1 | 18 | TGCGCCAGCAGCCAAGGAGAGCACAGCAGCTCTGGGGCCAACGTCCTGACTTTC | CASSQGEHSSSGANVLTF
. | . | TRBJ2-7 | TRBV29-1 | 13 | TGCAGCGCCCCCCGGGTCGGGGTACACGAGCAGTACTTC | CSAPRVGVHEQYF
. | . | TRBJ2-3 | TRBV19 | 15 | TGTGCCAGTAGTATCGAGGGCCTATACACAGATACGCAGTATTTT | CASSIEGLYTDTQYF
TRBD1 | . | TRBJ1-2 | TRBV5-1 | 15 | TGCGCCAGCAGCTTGGAGGGACAGGGGAACTATGGCTACACCTTC | CASSLEGQGNYGYTF
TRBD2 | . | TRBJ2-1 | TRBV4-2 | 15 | TGTGCCAGCAGCCGTGGACTAGCCGACTACAATGAGCAGTTCTTC | CASSRGLADYNEQFF
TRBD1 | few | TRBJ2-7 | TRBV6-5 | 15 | TGTGCCAGCAGTTACGAACAGGGGGTAGTCTACGAGCAGTACTTC | CASSYEQGVVYEQYF
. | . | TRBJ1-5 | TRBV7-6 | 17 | TGTGCCAGCAGCCCAGGACAGTCTCTCGTAAGCAATCAGCCCCAGCATTTT | CASSPGQSLVSNQPQHF
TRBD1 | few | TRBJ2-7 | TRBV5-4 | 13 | TGTGCCAGCAAAACAGGGGGCTCCTACGAGCAGTACTTC | CASKTGGSYEQYF
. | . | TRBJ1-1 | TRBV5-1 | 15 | TGCGCCAGCAGCCTAGCCTCGACTGTGAACACTGAAGCTTTCTTT | CASSLASTVNTEAFF
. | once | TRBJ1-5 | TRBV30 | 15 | TGTGCCTGGAGAGATAGAGATTATAGCAATCAGCCCCAGCATTTT | CAWRDRDYSNQPQHF
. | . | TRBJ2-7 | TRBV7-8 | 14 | TGTGCCAGCAGCTTATCCCGGGATTATTACGAGCAGTACTTC | CASSLSRDYYEQYF
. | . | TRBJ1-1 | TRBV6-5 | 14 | TGTGCCAGCAGTTACAACGCAGAGAACACTGAAGCTTTCTTT | CASSYNAENTEAFF
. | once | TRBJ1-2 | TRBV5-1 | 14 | TGCGCCAGCAGCTTAGGGCAGGGCAACAATGGCTACACCTTC | CASSLGQGNNGYTF
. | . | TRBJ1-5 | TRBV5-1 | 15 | TGCGCCAGCAGCCTCGGGACAACCCCTGATCAGCCCCAGCATTTT | CASSLGTTPDQPQHF
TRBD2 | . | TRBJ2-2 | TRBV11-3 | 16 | TGTGCCAGCAGCCGGTTTAGCGGGAGCAGCACCGGGGAGCTGTTTTTT | CASSRFSGSSTGELFF
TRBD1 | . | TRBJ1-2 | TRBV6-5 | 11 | TGTGCCACGGGGCAGGGGGAAGGTTACACCTTC | CATGQGEGYTF
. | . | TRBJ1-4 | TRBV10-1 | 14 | TGCGCCAGCAGTGCCGGGGGACTCGGTGAAAAACTGTTTTTT | CASSAGGLGEKLFF